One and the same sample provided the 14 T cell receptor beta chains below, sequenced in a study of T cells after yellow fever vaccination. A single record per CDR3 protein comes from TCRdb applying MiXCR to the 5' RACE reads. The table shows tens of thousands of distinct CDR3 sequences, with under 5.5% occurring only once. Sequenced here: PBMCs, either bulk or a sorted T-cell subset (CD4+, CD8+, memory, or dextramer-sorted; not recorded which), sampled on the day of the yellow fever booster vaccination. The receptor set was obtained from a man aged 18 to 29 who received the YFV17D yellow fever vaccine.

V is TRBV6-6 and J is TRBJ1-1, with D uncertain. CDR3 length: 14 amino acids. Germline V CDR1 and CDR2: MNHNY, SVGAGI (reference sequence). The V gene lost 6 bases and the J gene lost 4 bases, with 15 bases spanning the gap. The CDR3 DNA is TGTGCCAGCAGAGACCCACAACACAGCACTGAAGCTTTCTTT. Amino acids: CASRDPQHSTEAFF.

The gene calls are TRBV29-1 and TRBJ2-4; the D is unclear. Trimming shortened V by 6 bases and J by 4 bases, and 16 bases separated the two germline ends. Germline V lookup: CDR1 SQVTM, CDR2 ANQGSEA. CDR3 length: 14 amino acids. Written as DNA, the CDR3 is TGCAGCGTCACGGGCAGGCACAATAAAAACATTCAGTACTTC. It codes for CSVTGRHNKNIQYF.

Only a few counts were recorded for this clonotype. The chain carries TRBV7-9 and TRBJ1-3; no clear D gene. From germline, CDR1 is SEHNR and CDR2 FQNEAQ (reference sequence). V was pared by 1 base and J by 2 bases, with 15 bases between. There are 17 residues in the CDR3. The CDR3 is CASSLGNFGSAGNTIYF. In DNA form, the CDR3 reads TGTGCCAGCAGCTTAGGGAATTTTGGGTCGGCTGGAAACACCATATATTTT. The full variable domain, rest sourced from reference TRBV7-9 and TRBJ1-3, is DTGVSQNPRHKITKRGQNVTFRCDPISEHNRLYWYRQTLGQGPEFLTYFQNEAQLEKSRLLSDRFSAERPKGSFSTLEIQRTEQGDSAMYLCASSLGNFGSAGNTIYFGEGSWLTVV.

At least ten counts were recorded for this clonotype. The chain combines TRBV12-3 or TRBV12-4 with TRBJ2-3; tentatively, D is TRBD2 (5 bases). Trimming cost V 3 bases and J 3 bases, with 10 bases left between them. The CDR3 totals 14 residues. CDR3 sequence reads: CASSFLAGTDTQYF. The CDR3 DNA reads TGTGCCAGCAGTTTCCTAGCTGGTACAGATACGCAGTATTTT.

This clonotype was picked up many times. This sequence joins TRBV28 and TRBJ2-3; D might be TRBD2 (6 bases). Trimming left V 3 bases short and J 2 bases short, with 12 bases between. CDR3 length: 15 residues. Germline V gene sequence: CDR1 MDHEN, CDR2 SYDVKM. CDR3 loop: CASSFGGRTTDTQYF. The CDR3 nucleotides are TGTGCCAGCAGTTTTGGAGGGCGGACCACAGATACGCAGTATTTT.

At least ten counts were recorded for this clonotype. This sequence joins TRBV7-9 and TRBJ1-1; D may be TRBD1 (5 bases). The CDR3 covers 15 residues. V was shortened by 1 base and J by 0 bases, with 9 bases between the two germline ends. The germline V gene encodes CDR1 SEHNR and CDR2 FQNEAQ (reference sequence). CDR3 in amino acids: CASSLGGLMNTEAFF. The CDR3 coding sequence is TGTGCCAGCAGCTTAGGGGGCCTCATGAACACTGAAGCTTTCTTT.

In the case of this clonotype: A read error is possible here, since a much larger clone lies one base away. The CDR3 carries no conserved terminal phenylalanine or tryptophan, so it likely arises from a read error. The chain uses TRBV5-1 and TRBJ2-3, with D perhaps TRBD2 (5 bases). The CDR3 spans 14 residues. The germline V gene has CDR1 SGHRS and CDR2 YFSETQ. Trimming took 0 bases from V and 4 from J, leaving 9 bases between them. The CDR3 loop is CASSLVTGSDTQYL. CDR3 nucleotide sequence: TGCGCCAGCAGCTTGGTGACGGGATCAGATACGCAGTATTTG.

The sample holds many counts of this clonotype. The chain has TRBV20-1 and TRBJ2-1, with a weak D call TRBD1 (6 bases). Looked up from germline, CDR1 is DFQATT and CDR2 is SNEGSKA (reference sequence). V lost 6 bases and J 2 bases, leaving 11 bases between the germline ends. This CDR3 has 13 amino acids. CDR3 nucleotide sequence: TGCAGTGCCAGACCAGGGGCCTACAATGAGCAGTTCTTC. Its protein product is CSARPGAYNEQFF.

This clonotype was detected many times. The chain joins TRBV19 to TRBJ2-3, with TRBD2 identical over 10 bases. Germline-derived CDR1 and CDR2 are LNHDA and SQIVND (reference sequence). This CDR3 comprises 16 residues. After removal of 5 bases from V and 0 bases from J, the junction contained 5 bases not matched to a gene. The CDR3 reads CASSVGLAASTDTQYF. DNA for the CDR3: TGTGCCAGTAGTGTCGGACTAGCGGCTAGCACAGATACGCAGTATTTT.

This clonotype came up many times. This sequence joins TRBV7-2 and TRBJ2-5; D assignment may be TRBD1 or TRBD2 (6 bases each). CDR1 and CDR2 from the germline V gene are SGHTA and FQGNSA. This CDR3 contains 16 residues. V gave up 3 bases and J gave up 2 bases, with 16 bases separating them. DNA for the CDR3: TGTGCCAGCAGCTTTAATGGGGGGCGGAAACAAGAGACCCAGTACTTC. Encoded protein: CASSFNGGRKQETQYF.

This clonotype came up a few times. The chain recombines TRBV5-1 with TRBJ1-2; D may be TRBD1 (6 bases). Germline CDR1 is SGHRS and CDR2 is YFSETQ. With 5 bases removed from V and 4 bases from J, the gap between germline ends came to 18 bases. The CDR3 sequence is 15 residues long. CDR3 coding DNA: TGCGCCAGCAGATCCCTACCGGACAGAGCCTATGGCTACACCTTC. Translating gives CASRSLPDRAYGYTF.

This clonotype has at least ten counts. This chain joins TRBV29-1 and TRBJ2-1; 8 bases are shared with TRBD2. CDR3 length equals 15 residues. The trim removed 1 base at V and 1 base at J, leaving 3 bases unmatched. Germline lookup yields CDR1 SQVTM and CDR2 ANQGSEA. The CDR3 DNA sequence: TGCAGCGTTGAAGCGGGGGGGCGATCCTACAATGAGCAGTTCTTC. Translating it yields CSVEAGGRSYNEQFF.

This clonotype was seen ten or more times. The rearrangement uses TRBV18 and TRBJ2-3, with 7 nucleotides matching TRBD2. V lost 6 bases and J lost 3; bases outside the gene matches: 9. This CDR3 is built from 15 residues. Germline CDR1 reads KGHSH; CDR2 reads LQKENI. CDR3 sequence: CASSPLAGETDTQYF. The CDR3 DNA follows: TGTGCCAGCTCCCCTTTGGCGGGGGAGACAGATACGCAGTATTTT.

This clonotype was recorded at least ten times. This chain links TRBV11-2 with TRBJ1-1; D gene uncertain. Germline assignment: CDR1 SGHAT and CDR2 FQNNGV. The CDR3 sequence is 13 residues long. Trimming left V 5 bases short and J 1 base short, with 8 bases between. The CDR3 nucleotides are TGTGCCAGCAGCAGGGCTGAGAACACTGAAGCTTTCTTT. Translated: CASSRAENTEAFF.